Described below is a single T cell receptor beta chain sequence and its context. The sort gate was single viable CD3+CD4+CD8-CD45RO+ cells for memory CD4+ T cells. CD4+ T cells were isolated by positive magnetic selection. This specimen comes from a study of memory CD4+ T cells and cytomegalovirus serostatus. The CDR3 covers 16 residues. In the authors' workflow: After removing out-of-frame reads, 2 million to 2.5 million distinct TCRbeta sequences remained. The table came from immunoSEQ multiplex PCR; TCRdb's copy has only in-frame clones and leaves some out. V, J and clone size reflect that table, while D and trimming were determined from the DNA. Among 80,000 to 100,000 clones listed, roughly 80% were seen once.

The source is an adult in good health and CMV-seropositive. The sample comprised memory CD4+ T cells from blood. The chain carries TRBV21-1 and TRBJ2-7; the table's D call, TRBD1, was not checked against the DNA. TRBV21-1 is labeled a pseudogene. The CDR3 bases are TGTGCCAGCAGCCCGGGACAGGGGTTCCCTATGGACGAGCAGTACTTC. Translating it yields CASSPGQGFPMDEQYF.